The 18 T cell receptor beta chains presented below share a single source sample, sequenced in a study of cytomegalovirus exposure and HLA in healthy donors. Profiled with immunoSEQ multiplex PCR; TCRdb holds only in-frame clones, not every one. The data contain 150,000 to 200,000 clones, around nine tenths of them singletons. The sample consisted of PBMCs. The receptor source for this set is a woman under 40 in good health and CMV-seronegative.

The chain joins TRBV21-1 to TRBJ2-7; whether TRBD2, the table's D call, matches the DNA was not checked. TRBV21-1 represents a pseudogene. This CDR3 contains 16 residues. CDR3 loop: CASSKREGGYSHEQYF. DNA of the CDR3: TGTGCCAGCAGCAAACGGGAGGGAGGATATTCCCACGAGCAGTACTTC.

The chain joins TRBV2 to TRBJ2-1, with unresolved D. CDR3 length equals 10 residues. V was shortened by 11 bases and J by 3 bases, with 5 bases between the two germline ends. Per the germline V gene, CDR1 is SNHLY and CDR2 is FYNNEI. The CDR3, as DNA: TGTGCCCACTACTACAATGAGCAGTTCTTC. Translation gives CAHYYNEQFF.

This chain connects TRBV4-1 to TRBJ1-2; D gene uncertain. Germline V lookup: CDR1 MGHRA, CDR2 YSYEKL. The CDR3 length is 14 residues. The ends were cut back, 3 bases at V and 1 base at J, with 9 bases in the middle. Here the CDR3 reads CASSQETFNYGYTF. For the CDR3, the DNA is TGCGCCAGCAGCCAGGAGACGTTTAACTATGGCTACACCTTC.

This chain uses TRBV13 with TRBJ2-7; possible D gene TRBD2, 6 bases. The length of the CDR3 is 15 residues. Germline CDR1 PRHDT, CDR2 FYEKMQ (reference sequence). The V end was cut by 0 bases, the J end by 0 bases, with 9 bases between. The CDR3 here is CASSLGGLASYEQYF. DNA for the CDR3: TGTGCCAGCAGCTTAGGGGGACTCGCCTCCTACGAGCAGTACTTC. The full variable domain, its missing parts supplied by reference TRBV13 and TRBJ2-7, is AAGVIQSPRHLIKEKRETATLKCYPIPRHDTVYWYQQGPGQDPQFLISFYEKMQSDKGSIPDRFSAQQFSDYHSELNMSSLELGDSALYFCASSLGGLASYEQYFGPGTRLTVT.

The chain has TRBV7-9 and TRBJ1-5; D remains ambiguous. Germline values: CDR1 SEHNR, CDR2 FQNEAQ (reference sequence). Trimming cost V 4 bases and J 9 bases, with 10 bases left between them. The CDR3 consists of 12 residues. The CDR3 reads CASSSTLGPQHF. CDR3 nucleotides: TGTGCCAGCAGCTCCACCCTCGGGCCCCAGCATTTT.

The V and J genes are TRBV6-1 and TRBJ2-5, with TRBD1 as a possible D gene (6 bases). Trimming stripped 1 base from V and 4 bases from J, with 22 bases between. There are 18 residues in the CDR3. CDR1 is MNHNS, CDR2 SASEGT, per germline. The CDR3 is CASSEENTGIGLRETQYF. CDR3 nucleotide sequence: TGTGCCAGCAGTGAAGAAAATACAGGGATCGGTCTCCGAGAGACCCAGTACTTC.

This clone was observed a handful of times. The chain is built from TRBV7-2 and TRBJ1-2; 10 bases agree with TRBD1. The CDR3 covers 16 residues. Germline CDR1 reads SGHTA; CDR2 reads FQGNSA. The trim removed 5 bases at V and 7 bases at J, leaving 13 bases unmatched. The CDR3 loop is CASSPTGGLGSGGYTF. CDR3 nucleotide sequence: TGTGCCAGCAGCCCGACAGGGGGCCTAGGATCGGGTGGCTACACCTTC.

This chain joins TRBV4-3 and TRBJ2-2; D not certain. This CDR3 is 14 amino acids long. Trimming removed 4 bases from V and 5 bases from J, with 11 bases in between. Germline V CDR1 and CDR2: LGHNA, YSLEER. The CDR3 DNA follows: TGCGCCAGCAGCCTCACCAAGGAGACCGGGGAGCTGTTTTTT. It is translated as CASSLTKETGELFF.

This rearrangement joins TRBV10-3 to TRBJ1-6; D call uncertain. CDR1 ENHRY and CDR2 SYGVKD come from the germline V gene. The CDR3 contains 13 residues. The V and J ends lost 4 bases and 6 bases respectively, with 7 bases between them. The CDR3 nucleotides read TGTGCCATCAGTGCGCAGATTAATTCACCCCTCCACTTT. Translation gives CAISAQINSPLHF.

The V gene is TRBV27, the J gene TRBJ1-5; 7 nucleotides agree with TRBD1. V trimming: 5 bases; J trimming: 1 base; junction bases outside the gene matches: 5. The CDR3 consists of 15 residues. Germline V CDR1 and CDR2: MNHEY, SMNVEV (reference sequence). Here the CDR3 DNA reads TGTGCCAGCAGTCCACAGGGGAAAAGCAATCAGCCCCAGCATTTT. It yields the protein CASSPQGKSNQPQHF.

The table lists this clone with a few counts. The chain employs TRBV2 and TRBJ1-2; no reliable D call. The germline CDR1 and CDR2 sequences are SNHLY and FYNNEI. The CDR3 contains 11 residues. Trimming removed 7 bases at V and 3 bases at J, with 6 bases between. CDR3 in DNA: TGTGCCAGCATTACAGACTATGGCTACACCTTC. As protein: CASITDYGYTF.

V and J are TRBV29-1 and TRBJ2-3; D uncertain. Germline V CDR1 and CDR2: SQVTM, ANQGSEA. The CDR3 length is 13 residues. Trimming pared 5 bases from V and 2 bases from J, leaving 11 bases between. CDR3 protein: CSVFRGNTDTQYF. CDR3 nucleotides: TGCAGCGTTTTCCGAGGAAACACAGATACGCAGTATTTT.

This clone has only a few counts. The chain employs TRBV7-9 and TRBJ1-1; 11 bases align to TRBD1. Trimming at V came to 0 bases and at J to 5 bases, leaving 5 bases not matched to a gene. The CDR3 length is 16 residues. Germline V gene lookup returns CDR1 SEHNR and CDR2 FQNEAQ (reference sequence). The CDR3 nucleotides are TGTGCCAGCAGCTTAGCGATGGGGACAGGGGGAACTGAAGCTTTCTTT. This codes for CASSLAMGTGGTEAFF.

The chain uses TRBV7-9 and TRBJ1-3; D uncertain. The CDR3 contains 15 residues. V was cut by 2 bases and J by 8 bases, with 16 bases left in between. The germline V gene has CDR1 SEHNR and CDR2 FQNEAQ (reference sequence). The CDR3 here is CASSLLTSPRDTIYF. The CDR3 DNA reads TGTGCCAGCAGCTTATTAACCTCCCCGAGGGACACCATATATTTT.

J is TRBJ2-1 and V is TRBV5-1, with 9 bases that match TRBD1. Germline loops: CDR1 SGHRS, CDR2 YFSETQ. V was clipped by 0 bases and J by 3 bases; unmatched bases: 7. This CDR3 spans 17 amino acids. In DNA, the CDR3 is TGCGCCAGCAGCTTGGAGGTTGGGACAGGGCTCTACAATGAGCAGTTCTTC. This translates into CASSLEVGTGLYNEQFF.

V is TRBV6-1 and J is TRBJ2-6, with D possibly matching TRBD2 (6 bases). Trimming removed 1 base at V and 2 bases at J, with 6 bases between. The CDR3 consists of 15 residues. The germline V gene encodes CDR1 MNHNS and CDR2 SASEGT. The CDR3 DNA follows: TGTGCCAGCAGTGAAGGGGGGGCTGGGGCCAACGTCCTGACTTTC. It encodes CASSEGGAGANVLTF.

This chain joins TRBV5-1 and TRBJ1-1; 7 bases are shared with TRBD1. The CDR3 runs to 16 residues. Germline V gene data show CDR1 as SGHRS and CDR2 as YFSETQ. The ends lost 1 base at V and 4 bases at J; junction bases unmatched: 10. The CDR3 is CASSLLDRAQGTEAFF. The CDR3 DNA follows: TGCGCCAGCAGCTTGCTAGACAGGGCTCAGGGCACTGAAGCTTTCTTT.

V and J are TRBV14 and TRBJ2-7, with 9 bases lining up with TRBD1. V shed 2 bases and J 4 bases; nucleotides not matched to a gene: 6. Germline V lookup: CDR1 SGHDN, CDR2 FVKESK. This CDR3 comprises 15 residues. The CDR3 DNA reads as TGTGCCAGCAGCCAACCTGGGGACAGGGCGTACGAGCAGTACTTC. The encoded protein is CASSQPGDRAYEQYF.